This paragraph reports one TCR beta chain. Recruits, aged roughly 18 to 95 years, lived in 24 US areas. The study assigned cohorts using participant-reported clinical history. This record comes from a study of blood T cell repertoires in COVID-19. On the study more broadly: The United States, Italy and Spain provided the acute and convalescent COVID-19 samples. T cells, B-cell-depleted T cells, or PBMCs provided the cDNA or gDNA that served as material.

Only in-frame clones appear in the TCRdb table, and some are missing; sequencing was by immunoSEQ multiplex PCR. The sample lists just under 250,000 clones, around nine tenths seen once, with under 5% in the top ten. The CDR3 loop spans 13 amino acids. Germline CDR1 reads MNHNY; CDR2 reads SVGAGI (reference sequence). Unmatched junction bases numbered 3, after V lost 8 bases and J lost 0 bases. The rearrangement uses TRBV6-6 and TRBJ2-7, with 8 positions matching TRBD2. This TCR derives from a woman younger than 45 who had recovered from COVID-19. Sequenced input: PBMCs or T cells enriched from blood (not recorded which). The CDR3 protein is CASVAGTSYEQYF. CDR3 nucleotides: TGTGCCAGCGTAGCGGGGACCTCCTACGAGCAGTACTTC.